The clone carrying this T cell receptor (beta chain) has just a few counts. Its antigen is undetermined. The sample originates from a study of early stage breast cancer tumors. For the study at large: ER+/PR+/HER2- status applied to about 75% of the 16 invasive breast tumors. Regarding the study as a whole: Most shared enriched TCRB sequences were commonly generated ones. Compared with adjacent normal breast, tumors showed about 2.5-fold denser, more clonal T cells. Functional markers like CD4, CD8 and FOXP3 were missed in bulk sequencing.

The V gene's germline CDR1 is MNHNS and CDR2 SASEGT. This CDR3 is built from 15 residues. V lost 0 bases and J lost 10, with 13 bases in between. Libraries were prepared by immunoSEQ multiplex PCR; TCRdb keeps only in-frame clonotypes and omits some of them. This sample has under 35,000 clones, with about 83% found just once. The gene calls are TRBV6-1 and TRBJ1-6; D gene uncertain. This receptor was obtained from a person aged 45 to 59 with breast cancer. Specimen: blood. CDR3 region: CASSEAKGWRSPLHF. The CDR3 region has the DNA TGTGCCAGCAGTGAAGCGAAAGGATGGCGGTCACCCCTCCACTTT.